This T cell receptor beta chain is from a study of T-cell reconstitution after alpha-beta-depleted transplantation in children. Preparation of the TCRbeta library was carried out with unique molecular identifiers. TCRdb recomputed calls from the PCR reads with MiXCR, one row per CDR3 protein. The table records 97,000 or so distinct CDR3 sequences, under 7% of them present only once. Study conclusions and caveats: At around two months after transplant, the alpha-beta T cells were reportedly derived from several hundred expanded clones that came from non-depleted graft cells. In some patients, recipient T cells and intrathymic progenitors surviving conditioning explained high day-60 diversity. Once a year had passed after transplant, T-cell counts and diversity came mostly from newly produced T cells.

Trimming pared 5 bases from V and 2 bases from J, leaving 9 bases between. There are 13 residues in the CDR3. The germline CDR1 and CDR2 sequences are SNHLY and FYNNEI. A note on this clonotype: What it recognizes is unknown.

The TCR originated in a female patient younger than 10 who had a stem cell transplant for Fanconi anemia, so the T cells may come from the graft donor. Sequencing used PBMCs, mostly from graft donor cells, obtained 60 days after TCRalphabeta/CD19-depleted stem cell transplant. The chain combines TRBV2 with TRBJ1-1; D not resolved. The CDR3 coding sequence is TGTGCCAGCAGTTTAGAGACCAACACTGAAGCTTTCTTT. This codes for CASSLETNTEAFF.